What follows are 29 T cell receptor beta chains derived from one specimen sequenced in a study of T cell repertoires in cytomegalovirus infection. No antigen has been assigned to these receptors. One entry per CDR3 protein, called by TCRdb with MiXCR from the reads. The sample contains about 830,000 distinct CDR3 sequences, 30% to 35% of which appear only once. Sequenced here: cultured CD8+ T cells from PBMCs, sampled from culture after CMV antigen stimulation. All receptors derive from a human donor in good health (CMV status not recorded). Some clones in this sample may be carry-over from other donors' samples.

V gene TRBV14 combines with J gene TRBJ1-1; no clear D. Germline CDR1 and CDR2: SGHDN and FVKESK. CDR3 size: 13 residues. Trimming stripped 3 bases from V and 8 bases from J, with 13 bases between. The DNA of the CDR3 is TGTGCCAGCAGCCATCGGGGAACGGCGGAAGCTTTCTTT. This codes for CASSHRGTAEAFF.

The V gene is TRBV9, the J gene TRBJ2-5; TRBD1 aligns across 9 bases. Germline V lookup: CDR1 SGDLS, CDR2 YYNGEE. Trimming removed 3 bases from V and 3 bases from J; junction bases left unmatched: 3. This CDR3 has 14 amino acids. CDR3 loop: CASSGRQGEETQYF. For the CDR3, the DNA is TGTGCCAGCAGCGGACGACAGGGGGAAGAGACCCAGTACTTC.

This chain links TRBV27 with TRBJ2-2; no firm D call. The CDR3 totals 14 residues. Germline CDR1 reads MNHEY; CDR2 reads SMNVEV (reference sequence). V was clipped by 5 bases and J by 6 bases, with 13 bases between them. The CDR3 protein is CASSIATGPGELFF. DNA of the CDR3: TGTGCCAGCAGTATTGCCACTGGGCCCGGGGAGCTGTTTTTT.

This clonotype was seen more than once but under ten times. J is TRBJ2-1 and V is TRBV9; 9 bases fit TRBD1. V trimming: 4 bases; J trimming: 3 bases; junction bases outside the gene matches: 5. This CDR3 contains 15 residues. Per the germline V gene, CDR1 is SGDLS and CDR2 is YYNGEE. The CDR3 sequence is CASSPPTGGYNEQFF. The CDR3 DNA reads as TGTGCCAGCAGCCCCCCGACAGGGGGCTACAATGAGCAGTTCTTC.

This clonotype was detected a few times. This rearrangement joins TRBV4-1 to TRBJ1-1; possibly TRBD1 for D (6 bases). CDR1 MGHRA and CDR2 YSYEKL come from the germline V gene. The V gene lost 2 bases and the J gene lost 6 bases, with 16 bases spanning the gap. The CDR3 totals 15 residues. The CDR3 protein is CASSQTGHVGAEAFF. Here the CDR3 DNA reads TGCGCCAGCAGCCAAACAGGGCATGTTGGGGCTGAAGCTTTCTTT.

There are a few counts of this clonotype. An end of the junction differs from the germline gene, which may be a read error. The rearrangement links TRBV2 to TRBJ2-1; no firm D call. In germline, CDR1 is SNHLY, CDR2 FYNNEI. The CDR3 is made up of 16 amino acids. The CDR3 reads CASSEDLSLLYNEQFF. In nucleotides, the CDR3 is TGTGCCAGCAGCGAAGATTTGAGTCTCTTATACAATGAGCAGTTCTTC.

The genes are TRBV27 and TRBJ1-2, with D perhaps matching TRBD1 (5 bases). Trimming shortened V by 5 bases and J by 5 bases, and 15 bases separated the two germline ends. Germline lookup yields CDR1 MNHEY and CDR2 SMNVEV (reference sequence). The CDR3 length is 14 residues. The chain's CDR3 is CASSPYDSVYGYTF. Here the CDR3 DNA reads TGTGCCAGCAGTCCGTATGACAGCGTGTATGGCTACACCTTC.

The V and J genes are TRBV7-6 and TRBJ1-4; the D is unclear. Germline V gene lookup returns CDR1 SGHVS and CDR2 FNYEAQ. The CDR3 length is 15 residues. Trimming removed 3 bases at V and 8 bases at J, with 16 bases between. The CDR3 sequence is CASSLAPGGREKLFF. DNA for the CDR3: TGTGCCAGCAGCTTGGCGCCGGGAGGAAGGGAAAAACTGTTTTTT.

There are a few counts of this clonotype. The V gene is TRBV20-1, the J gene TRBJ2-5; maybe TRBD1 (6 bases). CDR1 and CDR2 (germline): DFQATT, SNEGSKA (reference sequence). Trimming took off 2 bases at V and 3 bases at J, with 13 bases between the two ends. The CDR3 contains 14 residues. In nucleotides, the CDR3 is TGCAGTGCTAGACCCAGGGGAATGGAAGAGACCCAGTACTTC. Its translation is CSARPRGMEETQYF.

The chain carries TRBV12-3 or TRBV12-4 and TRBJ2-7, with TRBD1 as a possible D gene (5 bases). The CDR3 runs 12 residues. Trimming stripped 5 bases from V and 2 bases from J, with 7 bases between. This chain's CDR3 is CASSRTTYEQYF. CDR3 DNA sequence: TGTGCCAGCAGTCGGACAACCTACGAGCAGTACTTC.

The V call is TRBV7-6, the J call TRBJ1-2; 9 nucleotides line up with TRBD1. This CDR3 comprises 14 residues. The germline V gene has CDR1 SGHVS and CDR2 FNYEAQ. J was trimmed by 5 bases and V by 4 bases; bases with no gene match: 5. This chain's CDR3 is CASSSTGGSYGYTF. The CDR3, as DNA: TGTGCCAGCAGCTCGACAGGGGGTAGTTATGGCTACACCTTC.

This clonotype was observed a handful of times. The chain recombines TRBV6-5 with TRBJ1-2, with 9 bases matching TRBD1. Germline CDR1 and CDR2: MNHEY and SVGAGI. V shed 0 bases, J shed 4 bases, and the junction held 6 bases outside the gene matches. The CDR3 extends over 16 amino acids. Here the CDR3 DNA reads TGTGCCAGCAGTTACTCGAAGGGACAGGGAGGCTATGGCTACACCTTC. This encodes CASSYSKGQGGYGYTF.

This clonotype was seen a handful of times. This chain joins TRBV6-4 and TRBJ2-7, with 7 positions matching TRBD1. The CDR3 sequence is 18 residues long. The germline CDR1 and CDR2 sequences are MRHNA and SNTAGT. The V gene end was trimmed by 2 bases and the J gene end by 2 bases; junction bases not matched to a gene: 15. CDR3 in DNA: TGTGCCAGCAGTGACCAAAACAGGGGCACCCCTATGCCCTACGAGCAGTACTTC. Translating gives CASSDQNRGTPMPYEQYF.

The chain joins TRBV6-2 or TRBV6-3 to TRBJ1-1; D is possibly TRBD1 (5 bases). Looked up from germline, CDR1 is MNHEY and CDR2 is SVGEGT. The CDR3 length is 17 residues. Trimming removed 7 bases from V and 3 bases from J, with 24 bases in between. In DNA form, the CDR3 reads TGTGCCAGCACCCCCAGGCGGGGCCCCCTGGGGGACACTGAAGCTTTCTTT. As protein: CASTPRRGPLGDTEAFF.

This clonotype appeared a few times. The chain employs TRBV15 and TRBJ2-1, with TRBD1 matching over 7 bases. Germline values: CDR1 LNHNV, CDR2 YYDKDF (reference sequence). The V and J ends lost 2 bases and 4 bases, in that order; junction bases with no gene match: 5. The CDR3 spans 15 residues. The CDR3 nucleotides are TGTGCCACCAGCAGACCTGGACAGGTATACAATGAGCAGTTCTTC. It is translated as CATSRPGQVYNEQFF.

This clonotype was seen a handful of times. V and J are TRBV7-2 and TRBJ1-3; TRBD1 matches at 10 bases. Germline CDR1 and CDR2: SGHTA and FQGNSA. Losses at the gene ends were 6 bases for V and 1 base for J; bases not matched to a gene: 9. This CDR3 has 17 residues. The CDR3 reads CASRTGGLGSSGNTIYF. CDR3 in DNA: TGTGCCAGCAGGACAGGGGGCCTGGGGAGTTCTGGAAACACCATATATTTT.

The chain employs TRBV5-1 and TRBJ1-2; TRBD1 matches 9 bases. The V gene end was trimmed by 4 bases and the J gene end by 4 bases; junction bases not matched to a gene: 5. This CDR3 has 14 residues. CDR1 is SGHRS and CDR2 is YFSETQ in the germline V gene. The CDR3 DNA sequence: TGCGCCAGCAGCGTGACAGGGGGTGGCTATGGCTACACCTTC. Protein: CASSVTGGGYGYTF.

This clonotype was seen only once. The rearrangement joins TRBV9 to TRBJ1-2; D not resolved. Trimming removed 7 bases at V and 7 bases at J, with 17 bases between. Germline V gives CDR1 SGDLS, CDR2 YYNGEE. This CDR3 has 13 residues. Here the CDR3 reads CASALGFTSGYTF. For the CDR3, the DNA is TGTGCCAGCGCTCTGGGATTCACCTCTGGCTACACCTTC.

The chain links TRBV27 to TRBJ1-6; possible D gene TRBD1, 5 bases. Deletions cut 6 bases from V and 8 bases from J, with 14 bases between. The germline V gene has CDR1 MNHEY and CDR2 SMNVEV (reference sequence). The CDR3 sequence is 14 residues long. The CDR3 DNA reads TGTGCCAGCAGCCGGGGGGGGGAGTATTCACCCCTCCACTTT. Translation: CASSRGGEYSPLHF.

The chain couples TRBV27 to TRBJ1-3, with D unclear. Germline CDR1 and CDR2: MNHEY and SMNVEV (reference sequence). Trimming took 0 bases from V and 4 from J, leaving 10 bases between them. This CDR3 comprises 15 residues. The CDR3 is CASSLSGPGGNTIYF. The DNA of the CDR3 is TGTGCCAGCAGTTTATCTGGGCCGGGGGGAAACACCATATATTTT.

This clonotype was seen a handful of times. The chain recombines TRBV6-1 with TRBJ1-4; 7 nucleotides match TRBD1. Looked up from germline, CDR1 is MNHNS and CDR2 is SASEGT. The CDR3 totals 14 residues. V was pared by 10 bases and J by 4 bases, with 9 bases of the junction left unmatched. For the CDR3, the DNA is TGTGCCACCAGCCGGGACAGAGATAATGAAAAACTGTTTTTT. As protein: CATSRDRDNEKLFF.

This clonotype was detected ten times or more. The V gene is TRBV7-9, the J gene TRBJ2-3; 10 nucleotides line up with TRBD2. The CDR3 has 15 residues. Germline V gene data show CDR1 as SEHNR and CDR2 as FQNEAQ (reference sequence). The V segment lost 5 bases and the J segment 2 bases; nucleotides outside the gene matches: 4. CDR3 sequence reads: CASSKLAGITDTQYF. As DNA, the CDR3 is TGTGCCAGCAGCAAACTAGCGGGGATCACAGATACGCAGTATTTT. Full variable domain (missing parts from reference TRBV7-9 and TRBJ2-3): DTGVSQNPRHKITKRGQNVTFRCDPISEHNRLYWYRQTLGQGPEFLTYFQNEAQLEKSRLLSDRFSAERPKGSFSTLEIQRTEQGDSAMYLCASSKLAGITDTQYFGPGTRLTVL.

The J gene is TRBJ1-2, the V gene TRBV20-1; D remains ambiguous. Per the germline V gene, CDR1 is DFQATT and CDR2 is SNEGSKA (reference sequence). The ends were cut back, 2 bases at V and 8 bases at J, with 33 bases in the middle. The CDR3 loop spans 19 amino acids. CDR3 protein: CSARFLDLSGGRDFTGYTF. The DNA of the CDR3 is TGCAGTGCTAGATTTCTAGACCTCTCTGGAGGTCGAGACTTCACGGGCTACACCTTC.

This clonotype was seen just once. The chain combines TRBV5-1 with TRBJ2-3; TRBD2 matches at 7 bases. Germline V lookup: CDR1 SGHRS, CDR2 YFSETQ. This CDR3 is 15 amino acids long. Unmatched junction bases numbered 10, after V lost 4 bases and J lost 5 bases. CDR3 in DNA: TGCGCCAGCAGCCCCTGGGGGGGGTCGGGAGATACGCAGTATTTT. It specifies CASSPWGGSGDTQYF.

This clonotype turned up a few times. V gene TRBV5-5 combines with J gene TRBJ1-5; possible D gene TRBD1, 5 bases. V was trimmed by 2 bases and J by 3 bases, leaving 12 bases between them. The CDR3 covers 15 residues. Looked up from germline, CDR1 is SGHKS and CDR2 is YYEKEE (reference sequence). The CDR3 region has the DNA TGTGCCAGCAGCTTCCAGGAGACAGACAATCAGCCCCAGCATTTT. Its protein product is CASSFQETDNQPQHF.

This rearrangement joins TRBV27 to TRBJ2-1; tentative D call: TRBD2 (6 bases). Trimming pared 8 bases from V and 8 bases from J, leaving 7 bases between. Per germline, CDR1 MNHEY and CDR2 SMNVEV (reference sequence). This CDR3 region has 10 residues. The CDR3 sequence is CASGGYEQFF. The CDR3 bases are TGTGCCAGCGGAGGGTATGAGCAGTTCTTC.

This chain joins TRBV7-3 and TRBJ1-1; 11 bases are a match to TRBD1. V lost 5 bases, J lost 4 bases, and 9 bases stayed unmatched. The CDR3 covers 16 residues. CDR1 is SGHTA and CDR2 is FQGTGA in the germline V gene. The CDR3 bases are TGTGCCAGCAGCAAAGGACAGGGGGCCCCTTTCACTGAAGCTTTCTTT. Translated: CASSKGQGAPFTEAFF.

This clonotype has a count of ten or more. J is TRBJ2-2 and V is TRBV7-6; 11 bases match TRBD2. V shed 7 bases and J 6 bases; nucleotides not matched to a gene: 13. CDR1 is SGHVS, CDR2 FNYEAQ, per germline. This CDR3 is 17 amino acids long. The CDR3 loop is CASTASSGGRGPGELFF. CDR3 DNA sequence: TGTGCCAGCACCGCATCTAGCGGGGGGCGAGGGCCCGGGGAGCTGTTTTTT. Complete variable domain (other parts from reference TRBV7-6 and TRBJ2-2): GAGVSQSPRYKVTKRGQDVALRCDPISGHVSLYWYRQALGQGPEFLTYFNYEAQQDKSGLPNDRFSAERPEGSISTLTIQRTEQRDSAMYRCASTASSGGRGPGELFFGEGSRLTVL.

The V and J genes are TRBV4-1 and TRBJ2-2, with D uncertain. Germline CDR1 MGHRA, CDR2 YSYEKL. Trimming cost V 4 bases and J 9 bases, with 9 bases left between them. This CDR3 contains 12 residues. The CDR3 is CASSPPSWELFF. The CDR3 nucleotides are TGCGCCAGCAGCCCCCCATCTTGGGAGCTGTTTTTT.